This T cell receptor beta chain was recovered during a study of human T cells and chemical hapten exposure (dated by TCRdb to about 2021). With regard to the full study: For sensitization, 2% DPC in acetone was applied to a roughly 2 cm by roughly 2 cm area of upper inner arm skin. In alopecia patients, the study followed how the peripheral blood TCR repertoire changed in vivo over primary and secondary sensitization to diphenylcyclopropenone (DPC), a hapten. The patient cohort, mostly female, included alopecia areata with under or over 50% scalp involvement, alopecia totalis and alopecia universalis. For TCR sequencing, blood came from 25 to 35 alopecia patients at anywhere from one to four time points (pre-sensitization, 2, 6 and 24 weeks). Patch tests used Finn chambers with 0.01% DPC on the upper back, scored after 6 days by International Contact Dermatitis Research Group standards. Throughout the study period of roughly 24 weeks, patients also received therapeutic DPC doses to the scalp every week. Patient blood was sampled pre-sensitization (week 0) and at 2, 6 and about 24 weeks after DPC sensitization. Libraries were pooled for sequencing, and variation in per-sample TCR yields was attributed mainly to small differences in library volumes within the pool. Study-wide conclusions, independent of this receptor: DPC sensitization did not change the number of TCRs with a frequency above 1 in 1000, and there was no evidence of changes in global repertoire structure. Expanded TCRs formed significantly more large CDR3 similarity clusters than pre-sensitization or healthy control sets, consistent with antigen-driven responses. Patch test score was positively correlated with the number of PT1 expanded TCRs, with significance at thresholds 8, 16 and 32 but not at 4. All patients had alopecia, a presumed autoimmune disease, so their immune response might differ from that of healthy individuals. Repeated subsampling changed both the strength of the expansion versus patch-test correlation and the threshold at which the correlation became significant.

The CDR3 spans 13 residues, from the cysteine through the phenylalanine. CDR3 DNA only is kept here, 39 bases in frame from base 1. Relative to germline, V is missing 5 bases and J is missing 0 bases, with 1 base of the junction outside any gene match. From a lookup of the germline V gene (reference sequence), CDR1 and CDR2 are DFQATT and SNEGSKA. Libraries were made using RACE. TCRdb lists the instrument as NextSeq 500. During library preparation, unique molecular identifiers were attached to individual cDNA molecules so that TCRs could be counted quantitatively and reproducibly. From each blood RNA sample, both TCR alpha and TCR beta chains were sequenced. The paper's processing steps were these. Samples had a median of approximately 96,000 TCRs, with a range from roughly 23,224 to 700,000. V, J and CDR3 annotation of the TCR reads was performed with the Decombinator software suite. Every sample was subsampled to the same number of TCRs (28,000) for the PS versus PT1 abundance plots. Expanded TCRs were defined as absent before sensitization and observed at least eight times at the 2-week time point. The public sequencing data were trimmed at Q25 with fastp and processed into clonotypes with MiXCR by TCRdb, which kept only in-frame beta chains. Rows matching on CDR3 protein sequence are summarized as one entry with the most common DNA and genes. The V and J calls follow TCRdb's processing rather than the paper's. A total of some 57,000 distinct CDR3 sequences appear in this sample, about 9.9% of them only once. The top ten clonotypes cover 1.5% to 2% of the sample.

Taken with the paper, the label for time point translates to: patch test 2, 6 weeks after DPC sensitization. The sample's treatment or condition label, decoded: therapeutic diphenylcyclopropenone sensitization with weekly scalp DPC. At every patch-test visit, the blood draw took place before the patch test was put on. To be eligible, patients had to be aged 18 to 70, diagnosed with alopecia and judged suitable for DPC therapy, while pregnant patients were excluded. Total RNA was extracted from unfractionated whole blood collected in Tempus Blood RNA tubes. This clonotype was observed a handful of times. It has no known antigen specificity. The record has no base qualities; no much larger clone is one base away.

The chain is encoded by TRBV20-1 joined to TRBJ1-2; the central 9 bases match TRBD1. The sequence was obtained from a woman aged 50 to 65 with alopecia areata. Some clones in this sample may be carry-over from other donors' samples. Specimen: whole blood, collected in connection with sensitization to the hapten diphenylcyclopropenone (DPC). CDR3 reads: CSAGTGTNYGYTF. The sequenced DNA: TGCAGTGCTGGGACAGGGACTAACTATGGCTACACCTTC.